This section outlines one T cell receptor (beta chain) sequence together with its context. TCRdb's copy holds only in-frame clones and misses some; the assay was immunoSEQ multiplex PCR. This repertoire shows fewer than 150,000 clones, roughly 79% found once; its top ten account for 11%. The entry originates in a study of blood T cell repertoires in COVID-19. CDR1 is SGDLS and CDR2 is YYNGEE in the germline V gene. The CDR3 covers 17 residues. V lost 1 base to trimming and J lost 4 bases; unmatched junction nucleotides: 8. The sequence was obtained from a human donor in a cohort sampled during active COVID-19. The chain recombines TRBV9 with TRBJ2-6; 7 bases map to TRBD1. The sample was peripheral blood. The CDR3 loop is CASSVYRGETGANVLTF. DNA for the CDR3: TGTGCCAGCAGCGTATACAGGGGCGAAACAGGGGCCAACGTCCTGACTTTC.